Below, 10 T cell receptor beta chains from the same sample are listed, as sequenced in a study of T cell responses to AZD1222 COVID-19 vaccine. Assay: immunoSEQ multiplex PCR; the TCRdb copy retains only in-frame clones and omits some. The data contain approximately 190,000 clones, approximately 91% of them seen just once; the ten biggest clones take up approximately 0.97%. This material consisted of peripheral blood, taken on day 0 of AZD1222 vaccination. The receptors were gathered from an adult in good health.

The rearrangement links TRBV5-6 to TRBJ2-7; D unclear. The CDR3 extends over 14 amino acids. V was trimmed by 3 bases and J by 0 bases, leaving 10 bases between them. Germline V gene lookup returns CDR1 SGHDT and CDR2 YYEEEE. The CDR3 loop is CASSWLANSYEQYF. CDR3 nucleotides: TGTGCCAGCAGCTGGTTGGCGAACTCCTACGAGCAGTACTTC.

DNA of the CDR3: TGTGCCAGCTCACCACAGGGGGTAGCTGGAAACACCATATATTTT. Translated, it gives CASSPQGVAGNTIYF. The chain combines TRBV18 with TRBJ1-3, with D tentatively TRBD1 (6 bases). The V end was cut by 1 base, the J end by 2 bases, with 9 bases between. The CDR3 loop spans 15 amino acids. Germline V gives CDR1 KGHSH, CDR2 LQKENI.

The chain joins TRBV19 to TRBJ1-1; possibly TRBD1 for D (5 bases). Germline CDR1 reads LNHDA; CDR2 reads SQIVND (reference sequence). The length of the CDR3 is 14 residues. Trimming took 5 bases from V and 4 from J, leaving 14 bases between them. The CDR3 coding sequence is TGTGCCAGTAGTCCCACAACCGGGGGCACTGAAGCTTTCTTT. This gives the protein CASSPTTGGTEAFF.

This chain links TRBV5-4 with TRBJ2-7; 7 bases match TRBD1. The CDR3 extends over 17 amino acids. After removal of 0 bases from V and 0 bases from J, the junction contained 9 bases not matched to a gene. CDR1 SGHNT and CDR2 YYREEE come from the germline V gene (reference sequence). The CDR3 DNA is TGTGCCAGCAGCTTGGGAAATACAGGGGCGTTCTCCTACGAGCAGTACTTC. Translated, it gives CASSLGNTGAFSYEQYF.

The V and J genes are TRBV7-9 and TRBJ1-1; 7 positions match TRBD1. The J segment lost 4 bases and the V segment lost 0 bases, leaving 5 bases of the junction unmatched. Germline assignment: CDR1 SEHNR and CDR2 FQNEAQ (reference sequence). The CDR3 is made up of 15 amino acids. CDR3 in amino acids: CASSLAAGGGTEAFF. CDR3 bases: TGTGCCAGCAGCTTAGCAGCAGGGGGTGGCACTGAAGCTTTCTTT.

This rearrangement joins TRBV4-1 to TRBJ2-7; D is uncertain. V was shortened by 1 base and J by 4 bases, with 8 bases between the two germline ends. Germline lookup yields CDR1 MGHRA and CDR2 YSYEKL. The CDR3 has 13 residues. For the CDR3, the DNA is TGCGCCAGCAGCCAAGTTGGAGAGTACGAGCAGTACTTC. Translating gives CASSQVGEYEQYF.

J is TRBJ1-5 and V is TRBV18; maybe TRBD1 (5 bases). V lost 5 bases, J lost 3 bases, and 11 bases lay in between. Germline-derived CDR1 and CDR2 are KGHSH and LQKENI. The CDR3 is 14 residues long. The CDR3 here is CASSDSKSNQPQHF. The CDR3 DNA reads TGTGCCAGCTCAGACAGTAAATCCAATCAGCCCCAGCATTTT. The full variable domain, in which reference TRBV18 and TRBJ1-5 provide the parts outside the CDR3, is NAGVMQNPRHLVRRRGQEARLRCSPMKGHSHVYWYRQLPEEGLKFMVYLQKENIIDESGMPKERFSAEFPKEGPSILRIQQVVRGDSAAYFCASSDSKSNQPQHFGDGTRLSIL.

The V gene is TRBV5-1, the J gene TRBJ2-2, with 10 positions matching TRBD1. There are 16 residues in the CDR3. Germline V gives CDR1 SGHRS, CDR2 YFSETQ. Trimming cost V 4 bases and J 5 bases; bases outside gene matches: 8. CDR3 in DNA: TGCGCCAGCAGCCCATCGGGACAGGGGATTACCGGGGAGCTGTTTTTT. Translation: CASSPSGQGITGELFF.

The chain carries TRBV9 and TRBJ2-2, with unresolved D. The germline gives CDR1 SGDLS, CDR2 YYNGEE. The V gene lost 0 bases and the J gene lost 4 bases, with 10 bases spanning the gap. The CDR3 consists of 15 residues. In nucleotides, the CDR3 is TGTGCCAGCAGCGTAGTTTCAGGATTCACCGGGGAGCTGTTTTTT. Protein sequence: CASSVVSGFTGELFF.

The V call is TRBV7-2, the J call TRBJ1-4; the D is unclear. There are 15 residues in the CDR3. The germline V gene encodes CDR1 SGHTA and CDR2 FQGNSA. V was trimmed by 1 base and J by 8 bases, leaving 14 bases between them. The CDR3 protein is CASSLVEGRNEKLFF. The CDR3 DNA follows: TGTGCCAGCAGCTTAGTAGAAGGGAGAAACGAAAAACTGTTTTTT.